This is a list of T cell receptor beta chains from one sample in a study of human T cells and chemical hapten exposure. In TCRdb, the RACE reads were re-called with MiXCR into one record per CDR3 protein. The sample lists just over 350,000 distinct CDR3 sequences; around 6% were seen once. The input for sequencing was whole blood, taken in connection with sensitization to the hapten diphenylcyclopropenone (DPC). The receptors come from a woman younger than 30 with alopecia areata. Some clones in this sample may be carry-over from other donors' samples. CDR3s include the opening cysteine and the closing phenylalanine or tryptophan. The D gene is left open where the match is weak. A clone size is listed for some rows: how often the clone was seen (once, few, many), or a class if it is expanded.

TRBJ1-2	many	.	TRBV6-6	CASSLGPRRPYGYTF	TGTGCCAGCAGCCTAGGCCCCCGCCGCCCCTATGGCTACACCTTC
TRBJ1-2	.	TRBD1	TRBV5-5	CASTNPQGQGYGYTF	TGTGCCAGCACAAATCCACAGGGGCAGGGCTATGGCTACACCTTC
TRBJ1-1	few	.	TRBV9	CASSPMAGAGTEAFF	TGTGCCAGCAGCCCCATGGCAGGGGCAGGCACTGAAGCTTTCTTT
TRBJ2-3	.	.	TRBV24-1	CATRPASTDTQYF	TGTGCCACCAGGCCGGCCAGTACAGATACGCAGTATTTT
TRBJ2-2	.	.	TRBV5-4	CASSLWGAEELFF	TGTGCCAGCAGCTTGTGGGGGGCTGAGGAGCTGTTTTTT
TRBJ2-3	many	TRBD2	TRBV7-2	CASSSPTRAGGIEDTQYF	TGTGCCAGCAGTTCTCCGACACGTGCGGGGGGCATCGAAGATACGCAGTATTTT
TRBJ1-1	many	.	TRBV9	CASSYSRVWTEAFF	TGTGCCAGCAGCTACTCCAGGGTTTGGACTGAAGCTTTCTTT
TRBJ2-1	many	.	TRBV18	CASSPFVMRQGGEQFF	TGTGCCAGCTCACCATTCGTGATGAGACAGGGAGGGGAGCAGTTCTTC
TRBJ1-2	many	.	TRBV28	CASSQSANYGYTF	TGTGCCAGCAGTCAATCGGCCAACTATGGCTACACCTTC
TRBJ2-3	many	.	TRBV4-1	CASSQAGAVLDTQYF	TGCGCCAGCAGCCAAGCGGGGGCGGTACTAGATACGCAGTATTTT
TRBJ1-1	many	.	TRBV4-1	CASSQVTNTEAFF	TGCGCCAGCAGCCAAGTCACCAACACTGAAGCTTTCTTT
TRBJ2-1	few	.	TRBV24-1	CATSDGGLNNEQFF	TGTGCCACCAGTGATGGGGGCCTCAACAATGAGCAGTTCTTC
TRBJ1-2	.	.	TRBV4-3	CASSQESLLTFNYGYTF	TGCGCCAGCAGCCAAGAATCGCTCTTGACGTTTAACTATGGCTACACCTTC
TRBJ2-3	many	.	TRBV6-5	CASTPYQARTDTQYF	TGTGCCAGCACCCCCTACCAGGCGCGTACAGATACGCAGTATTTT
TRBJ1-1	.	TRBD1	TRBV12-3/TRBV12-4	CASNPTGAGEAFF	TGTGCCAGCAACCCTACAGGGGCTGGTGAAGCTTTCTTT
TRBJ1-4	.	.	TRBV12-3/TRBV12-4	CASSFGRLGNEKLFF	TGTGCCAGCAGTTTCGGACGGTTGGGAAATGAAAAACTGTTTTTT
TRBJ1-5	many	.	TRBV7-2	CASSLGFSNQPQHF	TGTGCCAGCAGCCTGGGATTTTCCAATCAGCCCCAGCATTTT
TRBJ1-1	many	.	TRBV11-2	CASSFKIANTEAFF	TGTGCCAGCAGCTTCAAGATTGCGAACACTGAAGCTTTCTTT
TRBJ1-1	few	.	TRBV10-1	CASSARDRLMNTEAFF	TGCGCCAGCAGTGCTAGGGACCGCCTCATGAACACTGAAGCTTTCTTT
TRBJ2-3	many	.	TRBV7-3	CASSYDSSTDTQYF	TGTGCCAGCAGTTATGACTCGAGCACAGATACGCAGTATTTT
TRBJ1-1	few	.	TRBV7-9	CASSLIQGAGEAFF	TGTGCCAGCAGCCTGATTCAAGGGGCGGGTGAAGCTTTCTTT
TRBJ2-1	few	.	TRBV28	CASSSREKNEQFF	TGTGCCAGCAGTTCCCGTGAGAAGAATGAGCAGTTCTTC
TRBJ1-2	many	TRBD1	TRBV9	CASSVGGTGRGYTF	TGTGCCAGCAGCGTAGGAGGGACAGGGCGAGGCTACACCTTC
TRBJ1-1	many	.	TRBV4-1	CASSQDPKTPEAFF	TGCGCCAGCAGCCAAGACCCTAAGACCCCTGAAGCTTTCTTT
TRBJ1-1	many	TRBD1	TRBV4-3	CASSQRGLNTEAFF	TGCGCCAGCAGCCAAAGGGGGCTGAACACTGAAGCTTTCTTT
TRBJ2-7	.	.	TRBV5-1	CASCPDSWAYEQYF	TGCGCCAGCTGCCCCGACAGTTGGGCCTACGAGCAGTACTTC
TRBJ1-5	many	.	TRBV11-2	CANLVPPPNNQPQHF	TGTGCCAACCTGGTACCACCTCCAAACAATCAGCCCCAGCATTTT
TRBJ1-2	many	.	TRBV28	CASSSGHRGYGYTF	TGTGCCAGCTCTTCCGGCCACCGGGGCTATGGCTACACCTTC
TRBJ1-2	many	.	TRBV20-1	CSARTAANYGYTF	TGCAGTGCTAGAACAGCCGCTAACTATGGCTACACCTTC
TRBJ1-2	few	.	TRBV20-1	CSASHRDFYGYTF	TGCAGTGCCAGCCATAGGGACTTCTATGGCTACACCTTC
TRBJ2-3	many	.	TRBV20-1	CSARDLGTDTQYF	TGCAGTGCTAGGGACCTGGGCACAGATACGCAGTATTTT
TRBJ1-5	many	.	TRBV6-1	CASRAMTGNSNQPQHF	TGTGCCAGCAGGGCGATGACGGGAAATAGCAATCAGCCCCAGCATTTT
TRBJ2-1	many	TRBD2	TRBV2	CASTPIQRGMRFF	TGTGCCAGCACCCCAATACAGCGGGGGATGCGGTTCTTC
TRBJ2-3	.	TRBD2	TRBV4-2	CASSRGTSGGVDTQYF	TGTGCCAGCAGCCGAGGGACTAGCGGGGGGGTGGATACGCAGTATTTT
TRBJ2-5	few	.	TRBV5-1	CASSFDSYQETQYF	TGCGCCAGCAGCTTTGACAGCTACCAAGAGACCCAGTACTTC
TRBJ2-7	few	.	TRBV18	CASSSPGLYEQYF	TGTGCCAGCTCATCCCCGGGCCTTTACGAGCAGTACTTC
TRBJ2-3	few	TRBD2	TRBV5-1	CASSPWASGETDTQYF	TGCGCCAGCAGCCCATGGGCTAGCGGGGAGACAGATACGCAGTATTTT
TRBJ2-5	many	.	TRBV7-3	CASSPTGMETQYF	TGTGCCAGCAGCCCAACAGGGATGGAGACCCAGTACTTC
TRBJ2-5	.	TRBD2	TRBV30	CAWSGSGGWETQYF	TGTGCCTGGAGTGGGAGCGGGGGATGGGAGACCCAGTACTTC
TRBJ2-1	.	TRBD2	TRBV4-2	CASSQEWLAGDNEQFF	TGTGCCAGCAGCCAAGAGTGGCTAGCGGGGGACAATGAGCAGTTCTTC
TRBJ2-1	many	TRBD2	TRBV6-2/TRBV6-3	CASSYSGLAVTYNEQFF	TGTGCCAGCAGTTACTCCGGACTAGCGGTGACCTACAATGAGCAGTTCTTC
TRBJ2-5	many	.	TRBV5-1	CATNRDPNSQETQYF	TGCGCCACCAATAGGGATCCTAACTCGCAAGAGACCCAGTACTTC
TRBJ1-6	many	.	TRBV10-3	CAISDGGPYNSPLHF	TGTGCCATCAGTGATGGGGGGCCCTATAATTCACCCCTCCACTTT
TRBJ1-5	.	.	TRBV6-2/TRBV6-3	CASRTGTLNQPQHF	TGTGCCAGCAGAACCGGGACCCTCAATCAGCCCCAGCATTTT
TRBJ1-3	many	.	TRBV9	CASSVGDISGNTIYF	TGTGCCAGCAGCGTTGGGGACATCTCTGGAAACACCATATATTTT
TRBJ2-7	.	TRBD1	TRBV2	CASTPTGGKPAVQYF	TGTGCCAGCACCCCGACAGGGGGCAAACCGGCGGTGCAGTACTTC
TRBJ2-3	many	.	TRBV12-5	CASGLQGNTDTQYF	TGTGCTAGTGGTTTGCAGGGGAACACAGATACGCAGTATTTT
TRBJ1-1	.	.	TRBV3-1	CASQTGPEAFF	TGTGCCAGTCAGACAGGCCCTGAAGCTTTCTTT
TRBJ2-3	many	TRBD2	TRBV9	CASSVGASGGSYTDTQYF	TGTGCCAGCAGCGTAGGGGCTAGCGGGGGATCATACACAGATACGCAGTATTTT
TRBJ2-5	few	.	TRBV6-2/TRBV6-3	CASSYLRGETQYF	TGTGCCAGCAGTTACTTACGGGGAGAGACCCAGTACTTC
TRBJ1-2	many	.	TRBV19	CASSIVDNYGYTF	TGTGCCAGTAGTATAGTGGACAACTATGGCTACACCTTC